One T cell receptor (beta chain) is described in this entry. J was trimmed by 10 bases and V by 6 bases; bases with no gene match: 5. CDR3 length: 11 amino acids. Germline V gene lookup returns CDR1 MDHEN and CDR2 SYDVKM. The data originate from a study of blood T cell repertoires in COVID-19. The wider study: Samples of COVID-19 (acute and convalescent) were obtained from the United States, Italy and Spain.

Source study methods: Nucleated cell number was recorded as an estimate derived from reference gene primer amplification. Libraries were prepared by immunoSEQ multiplex PCR; TCRdb keeps only in-frame clonotypes and omits some of them. V and J calls and clone size are as listed in that table; D and trimming were resolved from the DNA. Of about 240,000 clones listed, roughly four fifths are singletons. The receptor's source is a woman aged 80 or older with acute or convalescent COVID-19. The material sequenced was peripheral blood. This chain uses TRBV28 with TRBJ1-1, with 7 positions matching TRBD1. In DNA form, the CDR3 reads TGTGCCAGCAGGGGGGACAGTCGAGCTTTCTTT. This sequence encodes CASRGDSRAFF.